Following are 26 T cell receptor beta chains from one sample sequenced in a study of CD8+CD57+ T cells in acquired aplastic anemia. For sequencing, patients were chosen who had shown expansion of CD8+CD57+ cells by flow cytometry. Investigators profiled TCR beta VDJ and CDR3 from genomic DNA template. TCRdb reanalysed the reads using MiXCR and keeps one entry per CDR3 protein. This sample has some 120,000 distinct CDR3 sequences, with approximately 61% found just once. The sequenced material came from sorted CD4+, CD8+, or CD8+CD57+ T cells (not recorded which) from PBMCs. These TCRs come from a human donor with aplastic anemia.

This chain connects TRBV5-4 to TRBJ2-7; D is unclear. Trimming shortened V by 3 bases and J by 2 bases, and 6 bases separated the two germline ends. Germline-derived CDR1 and CDR2 are SGHNT and YYREEE (reference sequence). The CDR3 totals 12 residues. Here the CDR3 DNA reads TGTGCCAGCAGCTATCAACCCTACGAGCAGTACTTC. Its translation: CASSYQPYEQYF.

The chain employs TRBV5-1 and TRBJ1-4; the D gene is possibly TRBD1 (6 bases). This CDR3 is 16 amino acids long. Germline CDR1 and CDR2: SGHRS and YFSETQ. The V end was cut by 2 bases, the J end by 0 bases, with 11 bases between. As DNA, the CDR3 is TGCGCCAGCAGCTTTGGCGGGACAACAACTAATGAAAAACTGTTTTTT. Amino acids: CASSFGGTTTNEKLFF.

The sample holds many counts of this clonotype. The rearrangement uses TRBV4-2 and TRBJ2-7; a weak D match, TRBD1 (5 bases). V lost 5 bases to trimming and J lost 7 bases, with 15 bases between them. In germline, CDR1 is LGHNA, CDR2 YNFKEQ. The CDR3 extends over 13 amino acids. The CDR3 DNA reads TGTGCCAGCAGCAGTAACAGGTTGGGAGAGCAGTACTTC. Encoded protein: CASSSNRLGEQYF.

This chain links TRBV5-5 with TRBJ2-1, with D maybe TRBD2 (5 bases). Germline-derived CDR1 and CDR2 are SGHKS and YYEKEE (reference sequence). This CDR3 comprises 14 residues. Trimming removed 1 base from V and 6 bases from J, with 11 bases in between. CDR3 region: CASSLPKGSNEQFF. CDR3 sequence (DNA): TGTGCCAGCAGCTTGCCCAAAGGGAGCAATGAGCAGTTCTTC.

The rearrangement uses TRBV19 and TRBJ1-1; the D gene is possibly TRBD1 (6 bases). Trimming pared 6 bases from V and 4 bases from J, leaving 12 bases between. CDR1 is LNHDA, CDR2 SQIVND, per germline (reference sequence). The CDR3 has 13 residues. The CDR3 nucleotides read TGTGCCAGTAGAGCGACAGGTTCCACTGAAGCTTTCTTT. This encodes CASRATGSTEAFF.

The chain carries TRBV19 and TRBJ2-7, with a weak D call TRBD1 (6 bases). From germline, CDR1 is LNHDA and CDR2 SQIVND (reference sequence). V dropped 3 bases and J dropped 2 bases, with 8 bases sitting between them. This CDR3 contains 13 residues. Written as DNA, the CDR3 is TGTGCCAGTAGTATCCGGGACACCTACGAGCAGTACTTC. Protein product: CASSIRDTYEQYF.

This clonotype is categorized as medium-sized. The genes are TRBV2 and TRBJ1-6; D unclear. From germline, CDR1 is SNHLY and CDR2 FYNNEI. The CDR3 extends over 12 amino acids. Trimming removed 3 bases at V and 7 bases at J, with 4 bases between. This chain's CDR3 is CASSDENSPLHF. CDR3 in DNA: TGTGCCAGCAGTGATGAGAATTCACCCCTCCACTTT.

This clonotype came up once. The chain links TRBV7-8 to TRBJ1-5; 8 nucleotides agree with TRBD1. The CDR3 is 14 residues long. CDR1 is SGHVS and CDR2 is FQNEAQ in the germline V gene. Trimming removed 3 bases from V and 10 bases from J; junction bases left unmatched: 8. The CDR3 DNA reads as TGTGCCAGCAGCTTTGAGACAGGGGTACAACCCCAGCATTTT. Translating gives CASSFETGVQPQHF.

The chain combines TRBV20-1 with TRBJ2-1, with D perhaps matching TRBD1 or TRBD2 (6 bases each). This CDR3 is built from 15 residues. Deletions cut 5 bases from V and 0 bases from J, with 14 bases between. Germline V gene sequence: CDR1 DFQATT, CDR2 SNEGSKA (reference sequence). CDR3 DNA sequence: TGCAGTGCTGGGGGGACACCCGACTCCTACAATGAGCAGTTCTTC. It is translated as CSAGGTPDSYNEQFF.

The chain combines TRBV2 with TRBJ2-1; D may be TRBD1 or TRBD2 (7 bases each). Per germline, CDR1 SNHLY and CDR2 FYNNEI. The CDR3 runs 15 residues. Between the trimmed V and J ends, which lost 3 bases and 5 bases, there was a span of 14 bases. CDR3 loop: CASSDHRGGNNEQFF. As DNA, the CDR3 is TGTGCCAGCAGTGACCACAGGGGAGGGAACAATGAGCAGTTCTTC.

This clonotype has more than one count but fewer than ten. The chain joins TRBV11-2 to TRBJ2-7; 9 nucleotides align to TRBD2. The CDR3 runs to 15 residues. V lost 5 bases, J lost 3 bases, and 8 bases stayed unmatched. The germline V gene encodes CDR1 SGHAT and CDR2 FQNNGV. This chain's CDR3 is CASSPTSGTGYEQYF. CDR3 nucleotide sequence: TGTGCCAGCAGCCCGACTAGCGGTACCGGCTACGAGCAGTACTTC.

CDR3 in DNA: TGCAGCGTTGAAGGGCGGGAGGGCCTAACAGATACGCAGTATTTT. Translation gives CSVEGREGLTDTQYF. The chain is built from TRBV29-1 and TRBJ2-3; TRBD2 matches 9 bases. CDR1 SQVTM and CDR2 ANQGSEA come from the germline V gene. The CDR3 spans 15 residues. V lost 1 base, J lost 3 bases, and 5 bases stayed unmatched.

The chain carries TRBV13 and TRBJ2-1; 10 bases line up with TRBD1. Trimming took 4 bases from V and 8 from J; bases not matched to a gene: 5. The CDR3 length is 14 residues. The germline gives CDR1 PRHDT, CDR2 FYEKMQ (reference sequence). The chain's CDR3 is CASSWGTGDDEQFF. CDR3 DNA sequence: TGTGCCAGCAGCTGGGGGACAGGGGACGATGAGCAGTTCTTC.

The genes are TRBV12-3 or TRBV12-4 and TRBJ2-1; 7 bases fit TRBD2. Losses at the gene ends were 4 bases for V and 0 bases for J; bases not matched to a gene: 12. The CDR3 is 18 residues long. CDR3 bases: TGTGCCAGCAGTTCCGCAACGGGGGGAGGGTCCTCCTACAATGAGCAGTTCTTC. This codes for CASSSATGGGSSYNEQFF.

This clonotype was recorded only once. One junction end disagrees with the germline gene, perhaps due to a read error. The V and J genes are TRBV7-9 and TRBJ2-7; 8 bases fit TRBD1. The CDR3 consists of 14 residues. CDR1 SEHNR and CDR2 FQNEAQ come from the germline V gene (reference sequence). DNA for the CDR3: TGTGCCAGCAGTCTTATAGGACAGGGTGACGAGCAATACTTC. Its translation: CASSLIGQGDEQYF.

The gene calls are TRBV20-1 and TRBJ2-5; 7 bases map to TRBD1. The CDR3 consists of 12 residues. Per germline, CDR1 DFQATT and CDR2 SNEGSKA (reference sequence). Germline trimming cut 6 bases from V and 5 bases from J; bases unmatched to any gene: 6. CDR3 region: CSARQGQETQYF. The CDR3 bases are TGCAGTGCAAGACAGGGTCAGGAGACCCAGTACTTC.

This clonotype has a single count. This chain links TRBV4-2 with TRBJ1-2; D is perhaps TRBD1 (6 bases). Germline V gene lookup returns CDR1 LGHNA and CDR2 YNFKEQ. The V end was cut by 0 bases, the J end by 4 bases, with 12 bases between. The CDR3 consists of 15 residues. CDR3 DNA sequence: TGTGCCAGCAGCCAAGAGATGGACAGACCCTATGGCTACACCTTC. Translation gives CASSQEMDRPYGYTF.

The chain is built from TRBV25-1 and TRBJ1-4; TRBD1 might be the D (5 bases). Trimming took off 2 bases at V and 4 bases at J, with 11 bases between the two ends. The germline V gene has CDR1 MGHDK and CDR2 SYGVNS. The CDR3 totals 15 residues. Here the CDR3 reads CASSEPGTLNEKLFF. The CDR3 DNA is TGTGCCAGCAGTGAACCCGGGACGCTTAATGAAAAACTGTTTTTT.

This clonotype turned up a few times. The V call is TRBV29-1, the J call TRBJ1-1; no reliable D call. Germline lookup yields CDR1 SQVTM and CDR2 ANQGSEA. The V end was cut by 2 bases, the J end by 1 base, with 14 bases between. The CDR3 spans 15 residues. In DNA form, the CDR3 reads TGCAGCGTTGAAAAGTCGTACAGTGGGAACACTGAAGCTTTCTTT. Its translation is CSVEKSYSGNTEAFF. Looking up the rest from reference TRBV29-1 and TRBJ1-1 gives the full variable domain: SAVISQKPSRDICQRGTSLTIQCQVDSQVTMMFWYRQQPGQSLTLIATANQGSEATYESGFVIDKFPISRPNLTFSTLTVSNMSPEDSSIYLCSVEKSYSGNTEAFFGQGTRLTVV.

This chain connects TRBV7-6 to TRBJ2-7; no definite D call. The CDR3 covers 14 residues. The germline V gene has CDR1 SGHVS and CDR2 FNYEAQ. The ends were cut back, 2 bases at V and 5 bases at J, with 13 bases in the middle. CDR3 loop: CASSLFTSDDEQYF. The CDR3 DNA sequence: TGTGCCAGCAGCTTATTTACATCGGATGACGAGCAGTACTTC.

The chain is built from TRBV14 and TRBJ2-2; D gene unclear. Germline CDR1 SGHDN, CDR2 FVKESK. Trimming left V 1 base short and J 6 bases short, with 12 bases between. This CDR3 contains 15 residues. CDR3 sequence (DNA): TGTGCCAGCAGCCAAGGACACGGACGGGCCGGGGAGCTGTTTTTT. It encodes CASSQGHGRAGELFF.

Comments on this clonotype: At one end the junction does not follow the germline gene, possibly because of a read error. The V and J genes are TRBV2 and TRBJ2-5; 7 bases align to TRBD1. This CDR3 contains 13 residues. From germline, CDR1 is SNHLY and CDR2 FYNNEI. CDR3 in amino acids: CAGSLSGGETQYF. The CDR3 DNA reads TGTGCCGGCAGCTTATCAGGGGGAGAGACCCAGTACTTC. Drawing the rest from reference TRBV2 and TRBJ2-5, the complete variable domain is EPEVTQTPSHQVTQMGQEVILRCVPISNHLYFYWYRQILGQKVEFLVSFYNNEISEKSEIFDDQFSVERPDGSNFTLKIRSTKLEDSAMYFCAGSLSGGETQYFGPGTRLLVL.

V is TRBV7-2 and J is TRBJ2-5; tentative D call: TRBD2 (6 bases). This CDR3 is 13 amino acids long. Trimming removed 5 bases from V and 5 bases from J, with 12 bases in between. Per germline, CDR1 SGHTA and CDR2 FQGNSA. CDR3 sequence reads: CASSPLRGETQYF. DNA of the CDR3: TGTGCCAGCAGCCCCCTCCGGGGGGAGACCCAGTACTTC.

The CDR3 DNA is TGTGCCAGTAGCACAGTCACAGGGTGGGAAGCTTTCTTT. It translates to CASSTVTGWEAFF. The V call is TRBV19, the J call TRBJ1-1; TRBD1 might be the D (6 bases). This CDR3 is built from 13 residues. Trimming shortened V by 6 bases and J by 8 bases, and 16 bases separated the two germline ends. Germline CDR1 and CDR2: LNHDA and SQIVND (reference sequence).

There are many counts of this clonotype. V usage is TRBV5-6 and J usage is TRBJ2-1; D is unresolved. The CDR3 is 16 residues long. Germline values: CDR1 SGHDT, CDR2 YYEEEE. Trimming took off 1 base at V and 4 bases at J, with 15 bases between the two ends. CDR3 nucleotide sequence: TGTGCCAGCAGCTTGTTTCCGCGTACAAGATACAATGAGCAGTTCTTC. This gives the protein CASSLFPRTRYNEQFF.

This sequence joins TRBV24-1 and TRBJ1-5; maybe TRBD1 (5 bases). V was shortened by 6 bases and J by 3 bases, with 8 bases between the two germline ends. CDR1 is KGHDR and CDR2 is SFDVKD in the germline V gene. The CDR3 consists of 13 residues. CDR3 DNA sequence: TGTGCCACCAGTCAGGGTTCCAATCAGCCCCAGCATTTT. Its translation is CATSQGSNQPQHF.